This T cell receptor (beta chain) was identified in a study of shared clonotypes between healthy human individuals. Repertoires were generated with immunoSEQ multiplex PCR, while TCRdb's copy carries only in-frame clones and drops some. The sample carries about 2.4 million clones, roughly 93% recorded once. The V gene's germline CDR1 is SGHNT and CDR2 YYREEE (reference sequence). This CDR3 has 13 amino acids. V was cut by 7 bases and J by 5 bases, with 13 bases left in between. The V and J genes are TRBV5-4 and TRBJ1-3, with no clear D. Sequences were obtained from naive CD4+ T cells from PBMCs. Regarding subset: CD45RA+ positively selected. The source is a man younger than 35 in good health. Some clones in this sample may be carry-over from other donors' samples. The CDR3 region is CASSGERRNTIYF. CDR3 nucleotides: TGTGCCAGCTCCGGGGAAAGGCGAAACACCATATATTTT.